This passage covers 12 T cell receptor beta chains from one sample sequenced in a study of CD8+CD57+ T cells in acquired aplastic anemia. The template used for profiling TCR beta VDJ and CDR3 was genomic DNA. Each CDR3 protein is one row after TCRdb ran MiXCR on the reads. This sample has some 82,000 distinct CDR3 sequences, with about half found just once. Sequencing was done on a sample of sorted CD4+, CD8+, or CD8+CD57+ T cells (not recorded which) from PBMCs. The source is a human donor in good health, serving as a control.

This clonotype was seen at least ten times. The rearrangement joins TRBV9 to TRBJ2-7, with TRBD1 identical over 9 bases. The V segment lost 4 bases and the J segment 4 bases; nucleotides outside the gene matches: 6. Germline V lookup: CDR1 SGDLS, CDR2 YYNGEE. CDR3 length: 14 amino acids. The CDR3 region is CASSTTGGEYEQYF. Here the CDR3 DNA reads TGTGCCAGCAGCACGACAGGGGGGGAGTACGAGCAGTACTTC.

This clonotype has at least ten counts. The chain has TRBV2 and TRBJ2-1; D is unclear. The CDR3 consists of 12 residues. V dropped 5 bases and J dropped 5 bases, with 7 bases sitting between them. CDR1 and CDR2 (germline): SNHLY, FYNNEI. CDR3 nucleotide sequence: TGTGCCAGCAGTCCCGGGCACAATGAGCAGTTCTTC. It encodes CASSPGHNEQFF.

This clonotype was observed once. The chain uses TRBV10-3 and TRBJ1-4, with D possibly TRBD1 on 5 matching bases. From germline, CDR1 is ENHRY and CDR2 SYGVKD. This CDR3 contains 14 residues. Trimming pared 0 bases from V and 5 bases from J, leaving 7 bases between. CDR3 region: CAISESRTNEKLFF. DNA of the CDR3: TGTGCCATCAGTGAGTCTAGGACAAATGAAAAACTGTTTTTT.

This clonotype was found a few times. V gene TRBV25-1 combines with J gene TRBJ2-3, with a weak D call TRBD1 (6 bases). Germline lookup yields CDR1 MGHDK and CDR2 SYGVNS. This CDR3 comprises 15 residues. V shed 5 bases and J shed 0 bases, with 12 bases lying between them. The CDR3 nucleotides read TGTGCCAGCAGTTCCGGGACATCCAGCACAGATACGCAGTATTTT. Its protein is CASSSGTSSTDTQYF.

V and J are TRBV4-1 and TRBJ2-3; D ambiguous. The CDR3 is 15 residues long. Germline lookup yields CDR1 MGHRA and CDR2 YSYEKL. The V end lost 0 bases, the J end lost 6 bases, and 13 bases lay between the germline ends. CDR3 nucleotides: TGCGCCAGCAGCCAAGAGATCGGGTATCCGGATACGCAGTATTTT. Translating it yields CASSQEIGYPDTQYF.

This clonotype was counted many times. The gene calls are TRBV19 and TRBJ2-3; D is possibly TRBD1 (6 bases). V was pared by 5 bases and J by 1 base, with 13 bases between. The CDR3 runs to 15 residues. Germline lookup yields CDR1 LNHDA and CDR2 SQIVND (reference sequence). The CDR3 sequence is CASSQAGVGTDTQYF. The CDR3 bases are TGTGCCAGTAGTCAGGCAGGGGTTGGCACAGATACGCAGTATTTT.

The sample holds many counts of this clonotype. The junction shows a germline mismatch at one end, possibly a read error. The V gene is TRBV15, the J gene TRBJ2-7; D is perhaps TRBD1 (6 bases). Germline lookup yields CDR1 LNHNV and CDR2 YYDKDF (reference sequence). The length of the CDR3 is 11 residues. CDR3 DNA: TGTGCCGCCAGCAGTACAGGGGAGCAGTACTTC. Translated: CAASSTGEQYF.

The chain carries TRBV13 and TRBJ1-1, with 8 bases fitting TRBD1. This CDR3 contains 14 residues. Germline CDR1 and CDR2: PRHDT and FYEKMQ (reference sequence). The ends lost 2 bases at V and 7 bases at J; junction bases unmatched: 6. CDR3 region: CASSLTQGASEAFF. The DNA of the CDR3 is TGTGCCAGCAGCTTAACCCAGGGGGCGAGTGAAGCTTTCTTT. The full variable domain, with the rest looked up from reference TRBV13 and TRBJ1-1, is AAGVIQSPRHLIKEKRETATLKCYPIPRHDTVYWYQQGPGQDPQFLISFYEKMQSDKGSIPDRFSAQQFSDYHSELNMSSLELGDSALYFCASSLTQGASEAFFGQGTRLTVV.

The sample holds many counts of this clonotype. This chain links TRBV10-2 with TRBJ2-5; TRBD1 is a possible D gene (5 bases). Germline-derived CDR1 and CDR2 are WSHSY and SAAADI. The CDR3 runs to 12 residues. V dropped 10 bases and J dropped 3 bases, with 12 bases sitting between them. The CDR3 reads CATKDTKETQYF. The CDR3 nucleotides read TGCGCCACCAAGGACACTAAAGAGACCCAGTACTTC.

This clonotype was observed many times. The genes are TRBV24-1 and TRBJ2-5; 14 bases match TRBD2. Germline CDR1 reads KGHDR; CDR2 reads SFDVKD. J lost 4 bases, V lost 5 bases, and 11 bases had no gene match. This CDR3 is built from 18 residues. The CDR3 is CATSGLTSGRAPPETQYF. CDR3 nucleotides: TGTGCCACCAGTGGACTGACTAGCGGGAGGGCCCCCCCAGAGACCCAGTACTTC.

The chain has TRBV25-1 and TRBJ1-5; D is undetermined. The CDR3 is made up of 13 amino acids. The V and J ends lost 3 bases and 5 bases respectively, with 8 bases between them. CDR1 is MGHDK and CDR2 is SYGVNS in the germline V gene. This CDR3 reads CASSDEGYQPQHF. Here the CDR3 DNA reads TGTGCCAGCAGTGACGAAGGGTATCAGCCCCAGCATTTT.

J is TRBJ1-6 and V is TRBV9, with 11 bases fitting TRBD1. This CDR3 spans 15 amino acids. V was pared by 3 bases and J by 9 bases, with 5 bases of the junction left unmatched. Per germline, CDR1 SGDLS and CDR2 YYNGEE. The CDR3 protein is CASSGTGGAGSPLHF. CDR3 in DNA: TGTGCCAGCAGCGGGACAGGGGGCGCGGGTTCACCCCTCCACTTT.